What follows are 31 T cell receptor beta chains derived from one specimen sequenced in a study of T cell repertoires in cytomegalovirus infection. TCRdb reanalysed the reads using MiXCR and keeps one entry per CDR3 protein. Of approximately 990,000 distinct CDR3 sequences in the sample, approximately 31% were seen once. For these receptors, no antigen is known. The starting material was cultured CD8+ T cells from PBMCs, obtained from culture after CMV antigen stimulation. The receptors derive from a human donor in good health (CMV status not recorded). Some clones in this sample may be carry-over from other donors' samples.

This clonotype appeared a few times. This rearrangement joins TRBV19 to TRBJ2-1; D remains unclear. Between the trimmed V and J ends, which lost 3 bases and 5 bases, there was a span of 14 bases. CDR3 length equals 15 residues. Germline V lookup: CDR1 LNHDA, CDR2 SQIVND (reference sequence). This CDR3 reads CASSIRGLGHNEQFF. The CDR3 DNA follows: TGTGCCAGTAGTATCCGAGGCCTAGGCCACAATGAGCAGTTCTTC.

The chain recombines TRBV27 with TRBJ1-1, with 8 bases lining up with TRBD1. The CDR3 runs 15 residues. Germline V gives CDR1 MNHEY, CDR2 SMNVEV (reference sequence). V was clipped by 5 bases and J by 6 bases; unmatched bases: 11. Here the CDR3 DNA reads TGTGCCAGCAGTCCCTGGACAGGGTTAAGCCCTGAAGCTTTCTTT. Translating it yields CASSPWTGLSPEAFF.

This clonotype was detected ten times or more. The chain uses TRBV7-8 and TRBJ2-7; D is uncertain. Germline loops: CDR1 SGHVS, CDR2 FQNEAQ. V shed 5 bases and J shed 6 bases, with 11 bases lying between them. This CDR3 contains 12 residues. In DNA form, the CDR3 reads TGTGCCAGCAGCCCACCGTTGGTCGAGCAGTACTTC. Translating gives CASSPPLVEQYF.

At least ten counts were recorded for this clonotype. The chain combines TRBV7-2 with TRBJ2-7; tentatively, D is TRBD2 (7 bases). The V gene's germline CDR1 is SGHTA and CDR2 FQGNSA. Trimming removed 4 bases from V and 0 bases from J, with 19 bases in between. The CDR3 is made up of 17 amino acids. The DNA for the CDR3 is TGTGCCAGCAGCTCTAGGGGGGACACGGGAGGCTCCTACGAGCAGTACGTC. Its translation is CASSSRGDTGGSYEQYV.

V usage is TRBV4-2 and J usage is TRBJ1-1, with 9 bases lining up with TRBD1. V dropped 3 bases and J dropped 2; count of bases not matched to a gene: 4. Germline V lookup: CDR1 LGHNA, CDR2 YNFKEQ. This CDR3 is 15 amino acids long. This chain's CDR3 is CASSQGDRDNTEAFF. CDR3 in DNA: TGTGCCAGCAGCCAGGGGGACAGGGACAACACTGAAGCTTTCTTT.

DNA for the CDR3: TGTGCCAGCAGTGAAATGAAAGGCGGAGCTAACTATGGCTACACCTTC. It encodes CASSEMKGGANYGYTF. The rearrangement links TRBV2 to TRBJ1-2; no clear D gene. The CDR3 length is 16 residues. The germline V and J ends were trimmed by 2 bases and 0 bases, with 13 bases remaining between them. The germline V gene encodes CDR1 SNHLY and CDR2 FYNNEI.

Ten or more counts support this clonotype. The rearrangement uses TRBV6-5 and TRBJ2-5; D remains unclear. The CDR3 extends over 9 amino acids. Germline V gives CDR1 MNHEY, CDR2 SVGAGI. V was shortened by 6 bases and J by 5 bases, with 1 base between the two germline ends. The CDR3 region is CASRETQYF. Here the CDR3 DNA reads TGTGCCAGCAGGGAGACCCAGTACTTC.

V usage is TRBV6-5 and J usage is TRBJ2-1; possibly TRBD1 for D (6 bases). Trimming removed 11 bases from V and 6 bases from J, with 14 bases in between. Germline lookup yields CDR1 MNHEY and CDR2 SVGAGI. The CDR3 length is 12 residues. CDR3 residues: CACETGLNEQFF. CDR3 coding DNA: TGTGCCTGCGAGACAGGCCTCAATGAGCAGTTCTTC.

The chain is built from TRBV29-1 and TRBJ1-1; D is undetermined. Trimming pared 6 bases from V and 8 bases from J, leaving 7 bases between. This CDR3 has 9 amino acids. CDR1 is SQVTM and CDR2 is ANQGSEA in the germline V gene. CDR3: CSVPPEAFF. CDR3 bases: TGCAGCGTCCCCCCAGAAGCTTTCTTT.

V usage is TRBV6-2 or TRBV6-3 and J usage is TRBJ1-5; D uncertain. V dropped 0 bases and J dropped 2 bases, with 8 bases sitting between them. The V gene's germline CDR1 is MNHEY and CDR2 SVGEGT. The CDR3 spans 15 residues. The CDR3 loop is CASSYSGERNQPQHF. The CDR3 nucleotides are TGTGCCAGCAGTTACTCGGGAGAACGCAATCAGCCCCAGCATTTT.

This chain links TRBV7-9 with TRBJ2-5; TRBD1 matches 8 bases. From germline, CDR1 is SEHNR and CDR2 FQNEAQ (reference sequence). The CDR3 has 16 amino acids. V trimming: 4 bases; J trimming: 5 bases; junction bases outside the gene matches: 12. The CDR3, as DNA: TGTGCCAGCAGCTCAAACCTGGACAGGGCATCGGAGACCCAGTACTTC. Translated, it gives CASSSNLDRASETQYF.

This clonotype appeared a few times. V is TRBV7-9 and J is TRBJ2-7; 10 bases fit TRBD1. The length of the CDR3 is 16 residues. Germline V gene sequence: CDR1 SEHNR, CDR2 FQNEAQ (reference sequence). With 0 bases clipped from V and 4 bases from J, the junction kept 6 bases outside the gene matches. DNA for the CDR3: TGTGCCAGCAGCTTAGCGGGCCGGGACAGGGGTTACGAGCAGTACTTC. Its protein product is CASSLAGRDRGYEQYF.

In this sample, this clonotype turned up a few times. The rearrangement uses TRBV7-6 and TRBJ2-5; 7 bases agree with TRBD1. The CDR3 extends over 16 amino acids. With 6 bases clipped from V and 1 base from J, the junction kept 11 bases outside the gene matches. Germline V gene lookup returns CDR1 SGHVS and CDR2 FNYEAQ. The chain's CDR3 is CASRNTGTDSQETQYF. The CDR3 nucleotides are TGTGCCAGCAGAAACACCGGGACAGACTCCCAAGAGACCCAGTACTTC.

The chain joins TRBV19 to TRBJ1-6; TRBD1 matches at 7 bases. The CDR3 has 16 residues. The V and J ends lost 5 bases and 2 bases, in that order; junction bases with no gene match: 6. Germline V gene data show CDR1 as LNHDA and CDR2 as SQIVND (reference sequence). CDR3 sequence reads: CASSSGTEAYNSPLHF. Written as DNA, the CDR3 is TGTGCCAGTAGTTCAGGGACAGAGGCCTATAATTCACCCCTCCACTTT.

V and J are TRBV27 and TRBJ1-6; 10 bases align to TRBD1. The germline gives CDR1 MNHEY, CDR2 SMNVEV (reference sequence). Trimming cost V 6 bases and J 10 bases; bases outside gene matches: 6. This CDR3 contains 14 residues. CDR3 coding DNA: TGTGCCAGCAGAATTGGGACAGGGGACTCACCCCTCCACTTT. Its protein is CASRIGTGDSPLHF.

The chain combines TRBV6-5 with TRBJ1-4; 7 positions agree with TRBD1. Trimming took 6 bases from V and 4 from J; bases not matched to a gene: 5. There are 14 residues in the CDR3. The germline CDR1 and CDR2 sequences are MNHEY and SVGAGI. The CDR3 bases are TGTGCCAGCAGATCACAGGGGTTTAATGAAAAACTGTTTTTT. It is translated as CASRSQGFNEKLFF.

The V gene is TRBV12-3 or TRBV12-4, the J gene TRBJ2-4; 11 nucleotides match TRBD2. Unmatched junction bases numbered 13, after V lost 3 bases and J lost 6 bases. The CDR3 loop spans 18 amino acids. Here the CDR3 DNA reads TGTGCCAGCAGTTTCGTACTAGCGGGGGTTCCCCGCTCAAACATTCAGTACTTC. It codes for CASSFVLAGVPRSNIQYF.

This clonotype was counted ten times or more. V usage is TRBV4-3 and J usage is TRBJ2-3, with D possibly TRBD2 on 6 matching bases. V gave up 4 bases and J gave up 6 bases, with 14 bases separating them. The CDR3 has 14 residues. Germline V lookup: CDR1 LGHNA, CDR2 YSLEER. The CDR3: CASSREVGADTQYF. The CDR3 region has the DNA TGCGCCAGCAGCCGGGAGGTTGGGGCGGATACGCAGTATTTT.

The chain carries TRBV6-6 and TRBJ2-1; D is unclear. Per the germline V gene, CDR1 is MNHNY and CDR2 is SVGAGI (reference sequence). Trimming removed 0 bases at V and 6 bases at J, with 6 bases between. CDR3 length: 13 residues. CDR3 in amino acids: CASSYSPVNEQFF. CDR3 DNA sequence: TGTGCCAGCAGTTACTCCCCGGTCAATGAGCAGTTCTTC.

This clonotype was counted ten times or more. CDR3 sequence reads: CASSLGGHPYNEQFF. The CDR3 region has the DNA TGTGCCAGCAGCTTAGGGGGGCACCCCTACAATGAGCAGTTCTTC. The rearrangement joins TRBV7-9 to TRBJ2-1; possible D gene TRBD1, 6 bases. V was cut by 1 base and J by 2 bases, with 9 bases left in between. Germline V gene lookup returns CDR1 SEHNR and CDR2 FQNEAQ (reference sequence). The CDR3 has 15 residues. Combining the CDR3 with reference TRBV7-9 and TRBJ2-1 gives the whole variable domain DTGVSQNPRHKITKRGQNVTFRCDPISEHNRLYWYRQTLGQGPEFLTYFQNEAQLEKSRLLSDRFSAERPKGSFSTLEIQRTEQGDSAMYLCASSLGGHPYNEQFFGPGTRLTVL.

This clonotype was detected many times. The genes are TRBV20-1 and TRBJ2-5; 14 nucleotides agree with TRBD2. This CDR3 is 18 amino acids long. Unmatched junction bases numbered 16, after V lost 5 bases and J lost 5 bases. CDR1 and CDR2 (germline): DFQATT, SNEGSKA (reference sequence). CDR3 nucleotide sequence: TGCAGTGCTCCAAATTTATCGACTAGCGGGGGGGCCAGGGAGACCCAGTACTTC. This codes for CSAPNLSTSGGARETQYF.

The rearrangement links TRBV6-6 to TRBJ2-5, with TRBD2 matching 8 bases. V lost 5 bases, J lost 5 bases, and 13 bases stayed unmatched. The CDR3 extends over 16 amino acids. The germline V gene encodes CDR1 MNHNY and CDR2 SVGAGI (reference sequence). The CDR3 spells CASSEGVAGRSETQYF. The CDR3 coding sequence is TGTGCCAGCAGTGAGGGGGTAGCGGGGAGAAGTGAGACCCAGTACTTC.

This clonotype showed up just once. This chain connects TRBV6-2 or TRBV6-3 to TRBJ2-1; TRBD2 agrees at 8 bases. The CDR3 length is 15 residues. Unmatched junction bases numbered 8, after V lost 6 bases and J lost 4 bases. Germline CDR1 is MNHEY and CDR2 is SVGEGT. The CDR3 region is CASSPGGGEYNEQFF. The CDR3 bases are TGTGCCAGCAGCCCCGGGGGGGGGGAGTACAATGAGCAGTTCTTC.

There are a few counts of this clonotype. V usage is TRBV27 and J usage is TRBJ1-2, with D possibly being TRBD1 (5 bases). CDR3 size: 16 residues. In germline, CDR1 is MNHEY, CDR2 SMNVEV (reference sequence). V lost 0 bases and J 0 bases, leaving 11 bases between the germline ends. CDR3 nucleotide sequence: TGTGCCAGCAGTTTATCGGTGGGGGTAGCTAACTATGGCTACACCTTC. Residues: CASSLSVGVANYGYTF.

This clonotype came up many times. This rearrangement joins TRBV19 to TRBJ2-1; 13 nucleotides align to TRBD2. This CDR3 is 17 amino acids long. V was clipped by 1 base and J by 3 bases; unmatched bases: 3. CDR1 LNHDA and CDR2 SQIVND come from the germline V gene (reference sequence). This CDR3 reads CASSIVGLAGVYNEQFF. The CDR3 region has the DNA TGTGCCAGTAGTATAGTTGGACTAGCGGGGGTCTACAATGAGCAGTTCTTC.

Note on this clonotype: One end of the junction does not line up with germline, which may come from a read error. The CDR3: CAELGQGGDTKAFF. CDR3 in DNA: TGTGCCGAGCTGGGCCAGGGAGGGGACACTAAAGCTTTCTTT. The chain recombines TRBV7-4 with TRBJ1-1, with D perhaps TRBD1 (6 bases). Per germline, CDR1 SGHVT and CDR2 SQSDAQ. The CDR3 loop spans 14 amino acids. Using reference TRBV7-4 and TRBJ1-1 for the parts outside the CDR3, the full variable domain is GAGVSQSPRYKVAKRGRDVALRCDSISGHVTLYWYRQTLGQGSEVLTYSQSDAQRDKSGRPSGRFSAERPERSVSTLKIQRTEQGDSAVYLCAELGQGGDTKAFFGQGTRLTVV.

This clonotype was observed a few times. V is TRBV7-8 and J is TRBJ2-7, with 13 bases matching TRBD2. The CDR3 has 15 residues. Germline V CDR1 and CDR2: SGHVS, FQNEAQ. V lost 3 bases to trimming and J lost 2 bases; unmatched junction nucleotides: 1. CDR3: CASSFGTSGAYEQYF. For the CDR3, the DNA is TGTGCCAGCAGCTTCGGGACTAGCGGGGCCTACGAGCAGTACTTC.

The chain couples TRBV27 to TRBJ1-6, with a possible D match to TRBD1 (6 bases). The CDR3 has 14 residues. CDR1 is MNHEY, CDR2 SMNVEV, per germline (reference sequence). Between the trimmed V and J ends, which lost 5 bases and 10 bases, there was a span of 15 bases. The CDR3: CASSTIGGLSPLHF. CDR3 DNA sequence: TGTGCCAGCAGTACCATCGGGGGGCTCTCACCCCTCCACTTT.

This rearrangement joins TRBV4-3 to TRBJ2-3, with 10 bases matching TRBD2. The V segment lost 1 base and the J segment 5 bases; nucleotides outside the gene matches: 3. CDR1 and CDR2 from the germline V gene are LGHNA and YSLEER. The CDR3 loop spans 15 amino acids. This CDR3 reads CASSQGSGGRDTQYF. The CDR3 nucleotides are TGCGCCAGCAGCCAAGGTAGCGGGGGGCGAGATACGCAGTATTTT.

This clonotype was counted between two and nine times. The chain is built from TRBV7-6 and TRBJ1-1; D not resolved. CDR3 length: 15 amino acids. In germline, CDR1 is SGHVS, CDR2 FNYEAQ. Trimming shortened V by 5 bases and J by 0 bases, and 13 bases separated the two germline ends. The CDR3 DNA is TGTGCCAGCAGCCCCCAGAGTATCATGAACACTGAAGCTTTCTTT. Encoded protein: CASSPQSIMNTEAFF. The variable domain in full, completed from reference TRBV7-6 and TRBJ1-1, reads GAGVSQSPRYKVTKRGQDVALRCDPISGHVSLYWYRQALGQGPEFLTYFNYEAQQDKSGLPNDRFSAERPEGSISTLTIQRTEQRDSAMYRCASSPQSIMNTEAFFGQGTRLTVV.

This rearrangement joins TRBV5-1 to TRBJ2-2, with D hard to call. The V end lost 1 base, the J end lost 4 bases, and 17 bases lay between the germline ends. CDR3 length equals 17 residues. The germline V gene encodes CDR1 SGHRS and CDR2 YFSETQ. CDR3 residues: CASSLYPPGRTTGELFF. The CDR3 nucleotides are TGCGCCAGCAGCTTGTATCCCCCGGGCCGCACCACCGGGGAGCTGTTTTTT.